This T cell receptor beta chain comes out of a study of blood T cells in healthy people across ages. Germline CDR1 and CDR2: SGHTA and FQGNSA. The CDR3 totals 14 residues. The trim removed 5 bases at V and 7 bases at J, leaving 4 bases unmatched. A sample-barcoded 5' primer and a J-beta primer mix were used in a second PCR of about 6 to 12 cycles. TCRdb reprocessed the 5' RACE reads via MiXCR and lists one record per CDR3 protein. The sample consists of 800,000 to 1,300,000 distinct CDR3 sequences, 20% to 25% of them appearing once. These same records also appear under a second study, on T cells of mothers and their children. That source reports: Using around 1.6 ug per 15 ul, all extracted RNA underwent cDNA synthesis. The effect of thymic selection on TCR recombination output is similar between related and unrelated pairs. When mothers and children were related, their normalized repertoire overlap, which was always slightly higher, did not differ significantly from that of unrelated pairs.

The receptor comes from a girl aged 2-9 years in good health. The sample was blood. The chain combines TRBV7-2 with TRBJ1-6; 8 bases match TRBD1. This CDR3 is CASSTRQGNSPLHF. CDR3 DNA: TGTGCCAGCAGCACCCGACAGGGGAATTCACCCCTCCACTTT.